This section outlines one TCR beta chain sequence together with its context. The V and J ends lost 4 bases and 0 bases respectively, with 11 bases between them. Germline values: CDR1 SGHTS, CDR2 YDEGEE. The CDR3 spans 14 residues. This entry is derived from a study of blood T cell repertoires in COVID-19. At the level of the study: Some COVID-19 samples were acute and others convalescent; all came from the United States, Italy and Spain. From T cells, B-cell-depleted T cells, or PBMCs came the material, which was cDNA or gDNA.

Original methodology: Using reference gene primer amplification, nucleated cell counts were estimated. Profiling relied on immunoSEQ multiplex PCR, and the TCRdb table lists in-frame clones only, not all of them. The V and J calls and clone size come from that table; D and trimming were worked out from the DNA. This table holds 200,000 or so clones, around four fifths found once. The origin of this receptor is a woman aged 40 to 50 with acute or convalescent COVID-19. The chain joins TRBV5-8 to TRBJ2-7, with D unclear. Sequenced input: peripheral blood. The CDR3 region has the DNA TGTGCCAGCAGCCGCCCGAGAAGCTCCTACGAGCAGTACTTC. It translates to CASSRPRSSYEQYF.